Listed below are T cell receptor beta chains from one sample, sequenced in a study of cytomegalovirus exposure and HLA in healthy donors. Produced via immunoSEQ multiplex PCR; TCRdb's table is partial and in-frame only. The data hold 110,000 or so clones, with approximately 80% observed a single time. The sample taken for sequencing was PBMCs. All receptors derive from a man aged 18 to 29 in good health and CMV-seropositive. Each CDR3 is given with its conserved first and last residue. Each record gives: D gene, J gene, clone size, V gene, CDR3 protein, CDR3 DNA. A D gene is named only where the DNA matches it firmly. Clone sizes are given selectively: once, few, many, or a class where the clone is expanded.

>TRBD1|TRBJ1-5|.|TRBV6-1
CASRQGSNQPQHF
TGTGCCAGCAGACAGGGGAGCAATCAGCCCCAGCATTTT
>.|TRBJ1-1|.|TRBV6-5
CASRPGTPTNTEAFF
TGTGCCAGCAGGCCCGGGACTCCTACGAACACTGAAGCTTTCTTT
>.|TRBJ1-4|.|TRBV27
CASSLSLATNEKLFF
TGTGCCAGCAGTTTGTCGTTAGCAACTAATGAAAAACTGTTTTTT
>.|TRBJ2-7|few|TRBV27
CASSNAGSYEQYF
TGTGCCAGCAGTAATGCGGGATCCTACGAGCAGTACTTC
>TRBD1|TRBJ2-3|.|TRBV4-1
CASSPGRGQEMSTDTQYF
TGCGCCAGCAGTCCCGGCAGGGGGCAAGAGATGAGCACAGATACGCAGTATTTT
>TRBD1|TRBJ2-6|few|TRBV9
CASSVDFGTGFSGANGLTF
TGTGCCAGCAGCGTAGATTTTGGGACAGGGTTTTCTGGGGCCAACGGCCTGACTTTC
>TRBD1|TRBJ1-1|.|TRBV7-6
CASSPGTGKTTEAFF
TGTGCCAGCAGCCCAGGGACAGGGAAGACCACTGAAGCTTTCTTT
>.|TRBJ1-2|.|TRBV4-1
CASSPGQLRSPTPGSGGYTF
TGCGCCAGCAGCCCTGGACAACTTAGATCCCCAACCCCAGGCTCCGGTGGCTACACCTTC
>TRBD1|TRBJ1-2|.|TRBV28
CASSLPGQGDYGYTF
TGTGCCAGCAGTTTACCGGGACAGGGCGACTATGGCTACACCTTC
>TRBD2|TRBJ2-1|few|TRBV29-1
CSVPRLAGGNEQFF
TGCAGCGTTCCTAGACTAGCGGGGGGCAATGAGCAGTTCTTC
>TRBD1|TRBJ1-1|few|TRBV5-4
CASSLGRGQDTEAFF
TGTGCCAGCAGCTTGGGCAGGGGGCAGGACACTGAAGCTTTCTTT
>.|TRBJ1-1|.|TRBV18
CASSEEGGTEAFF
TGTGCCAGCTCAGAGGAAGGGGGCACTGAAGCTTTCTTT
>.|TRBJ2-3|.|TRBV7-9
CASSLARRADTQYF
TGTGCCAGCAGCTTAGCGCGCAGGGCAGATACGCAGTATTTT
>.|TRBJ2-7|.|TRBV7-9
CASSLSEGLFIEQYF
TGTGCCAGCAGCTTAAGTGAAGGACTTTTCATCGAGCAGTACTTC
>TRBD1|TRBJ2-2|.|TRBV6-5
CASSYSTGSNTGELFF
TGTGCCAGCAGTTACTCGACAGGGAGTAACACCGGGGAGCTGTTTTTT
>.|TRBJ1-1|once|TRBV5-1
CASSLAGTPPNRAFF
TGCGCCAGCAGCTTGGCCGGGACACCCCCGAATCGGGCTTTCTTT